Here is one T cell receptor beta chain with its context. CDR1 and CDR2 from the germline V gene are KGHDR and SFDVKD. V was cut by 4 bases and J by 6 bases, with 12 bases left in between. The CDR3 has 14 amino acids. TCRdb's table, derived via immunoSEQ multiplex PCR, lists solely in-frame clones and lacks some. The sample includes about 260,000 clones, 85% to 90% of them seen just once. Contact with a PCR-confirmed or clinician-diagnosed COVID-19 case occurred within 2 weeks of entry. This sample is part of a study of blood T cell repertoires in COVID-19. J is TRBJ2-1 and V is TRBV24-1; weak D call: TRBD2 (5 bases). Sequencing input: PBMCs or T cells enriched from blood (not recorded which). The origin of this receptor is a man aged 45-65 years who had been exposed to COVID-19. In nucleotides, the CDR3 is TGTGCCACCAGTGACACACTAGTGTTCAATGAGCAGTTCTTC. Translating gives CATSDTLVFNEQFF.